Listed below are T cell receptor beta chains from one sample, sequenced in a study of cytomegalovirus exposure and HLA in healthy donors. The data were produced by immunoSEQ multiplex PCR, yet TCRdb's version contains in-frame clones alone and is incomplete. Found here are more than 95,000 clones, under 90% of them singletons; the top ten hold 3.6%. Input material: PBMCs. The receptors were gathered from a woman aged 40 to 50 in good health and CMV-seropositive. Both conserved end residues are part of each CDR3. The D gene is left open where the match is weak. A row's size may be missing; if present it is once, few, many or a size class.

V gene	D gene	J gene	clone size	CDR3 length	CDR3 DNA	CDR3 protein
TRBV27	TRBD2	TRBJ2-3	.	16	TGTGCCAGCAGCCGACCGACTAGCGGGGGCACAGATACGCAGTATTTT	CASSRPTSGGTDTQYF
TRBV7-9	.	TRBJ2-3	.	13	TGTGCCAGCAGCGAGGCTAAAGCAGATACGCAGTATTTT	CASSEAKADTQYF
TRBV25-1	.	TRBJ1-2	.	13	TGTGCCAGCAGTGCGACAGGATTCTATGGCTACACCTTC	CASSATGFYGYTF
TRBV27	.	TRBJ1-5	.	15	TGTGCCAGCAGGCCGGAGGGGAGGAGCAATCAGCCCCAGCATTTT	CASRPEGRSNQPQHF
TRBV11-2	TRBD1	TRBJ1-2	.	13	TGTGCCAGCAGCTTAGCCGGGACAGGTGGCTACACCTTC	CASSLAGTGGYTF
TRBV28	.	TRBJ2-3	.	14	TGTGCCAGCCAATCGGGACTGGGAGAAGATACGCAGTATTTT	CASQSGLGEDTQYF
TRBV6-4	.	TRBJ2-2	few	15	TGTGCCAGCAGTGACCGGGGTGATGGGACCGGGGAGCTGTTTTTT	CASSDRGDGTGELFF
TRBV29-1	.	TRBJ2-3	few	12	TGCAGCGCCAAACGGGGTCCCGATACGCAGTATTTT	CSAKRGPDTQYF
TRBV7-2	.	TRBJ1-5	.	14	TGTGCCAGCAGCCTCGACAGGATGGGTCAGCCCCAGCATTTT	CASSLDRMGQPQHF
TRBV7-6	.	TRBJ1-5	.	16	TGTGCCAGCAGCTTAGTGGCAGGGTCTAGCAATCAGCCCCAGCATTTT	CASSLVAGSSNQPQHF
TRBV27	TRBD1	TRBJ1-2	.	16	TGTGCCAGCAGTCCAGGGACAGGGATTACCTACTATGGCTACACCTTC	CASSPGTGITYYGYTF
TRBV2	TRBD2	TRBJ2-1	few	15	TGTGCCAGCAGCGTTAGCGGGAGGTCCTACAATGAGCAGTTCTTC	CASSVSGRSYNEQFF
TRBV6-5	.	TRBJ2-7	.	14	TGTGCCAGCAGCGGGACTCTGGCCCCACTCGAGCAGTACTTC	CASSGTLAPLEQYF
TRBV27	.	TRBJ1-2	.	15	TGTGCCAGCAGGCCCCCGGGTTTGCTCAACTATGGCTACACCTTC	CASRPPGLLNYGYTF
TRBV7-9	.	TRBJ2-5	.	17	TGTGCCAGCAGCTTAGTGTTAGGAGCGAACCTAAAAGAGACCCAGTACTTC	CASSLVLGANLKETQYF
TRBV5-1	.	TRBJ2-3	.	14	TGCGCCAGCAGCTTGGGCCTCCGCGGCGATACGCAGTATTTT	CASSLGLRGDTQYF
TRBV27	.	TRBJ1-4	.	11	TGTGCCAGCCTTTTGAATGAAAAACTGTTTTTT	CASLLNEKLFF
TRBV12-2	.	TRBJ2-3	.	15	TGTGCAAGTCGCTTAACAGGGGAGAGCCCAGATACGCAGTATTTT	CASRLTGESPDTQYF
TRBV28	TRBD1	TRBJ2-7	few	12	TGTGCCAGCAGTTCAGGGGGCCGCGAGCAGTACTTC	CASSSGGREQYF
TRBV9	TRBD2	TRBJ2-7	.	14	TGTGCCAGCAGCACGGGACTATCCCCTGACGAGCAGTACTTC	CASSTGLSPDEQYF
TRBV19	TRBD2	TRBJ2-1	.	17	TGTGCCAGTAGTCCTAGGACTAGCGGGAGGACCTACAATGAGCAGTTCTTC	CASSPRTSGRTYNEQFF
TRBV7-9	TRBD2	TRBJ2-1	.	17	TGTGCCAGCAGCTTATCGGGAGGGGGCGGGAGGGTCAATGAGCAGTTCTTC	CASSLSGGGGRVNEQFF
TRBV28	.	TRBJ1-3	few	13	TGTGCCAGCAGCGCGAGTTCTGGAAACACCATATATTTT	CASSASSGNTIYF
TRBV28	TRBD1	TRBJ1-5	.	15	TGTGCCAGCAGTCTAAACTTACAGGGGAGTCAGCCCCAGCATTTT	CASSLNLQGSQPQHF
TRBV4-1	.	TRBJ1-1	.	15	TGCGCCAGCAGCCCCGCAGGCGCTGGGAGCACTGAAGCTTTCTTT	CASSPAGAGSTEAFF
TRBV28	TRBD1	TRBJ1-3	.	15	TGTGCCAGCTGTTTGGACAGGGGGTATGGAAACACCATATATTTT	CASCLDRGYGNTIYF
TRBV7-8	.	TRBJ1-1	.	15	TGTGCCAGCAGCAGCAGGGCATACAAACCCACTGAAGCTTTCTTT	CASSSRAYKPTEAFF
TRBV19	TRBD1	TRBJ2-1	.	15	TGTGCCAGTAGTGTCGGGACAGGGGGTGGAAATGAGCAGTTCTTC	CASSVGTGGGNEQFF
TRBV7-3	.	TRBJ2-1	few	19	TGTGCCAGCATCCTCGCCCGAGACTGCTCATCAAGCTCCTACAATGAGCAGTTCTTC	CASILARDCSSSSYNEQFF
TRBV27	.	TRBJ2-3	.	13	TGTGCCAGCCGGTCCCATTCCCAAGATACGCAGTATTTT	CASRSHSQDTQYF
TRBV28	TRBD1	TRBJ2-7	once	18	TGTGCCAGCAGTTTGGAGGGACAGGGGGCTAAGAACTCCTACGAGCAGTACTTC	CASSLEGQGAKNSYEQYF
TRBV7-8	TRBD1	TRBJ2-7	few	14	TGTGCCAGCAGCGTACGGGACAGGGTTGTTGAGCAGTACTTC	CASSVRDRVVEQYF
TRBV6-5	.	TRBJ1-3	.	13	TGTGCCAGCAGAGGGACTCGCCGAAACACCATATATTTT	CASRGTRRNTIYF
TRBV5-1	TRBD1	TRBJ1-1	.	16	TGCGCCAGCAGCTTGTGGGTCCAACAGGGGACCACTGAAGCTTTCTTT	CASSLWVQQGTTEAFF
TRBV6-1	.	TRBJ1-3	.	15	TGTGCCAGCAGTCGGGGGTACGACTCTGGAAACACCATATATTTT	CASSRGYDSGNTIYF
TRBV6-5	TRBD1	TRBJ2-7	.	15	TGTGCCAGCAGTTACGGACAGGGGGCATCCTACGAGCAGTACTTC	CASSYGQGASYEQYF
TRBV9	TRBD1	TRBJ1-1	.	15	TGTGCCAGCAGCGAATCACAGGGGTTGAAGACTGAAGCTTTCTTT	CASSESQGLKTEAFF
TRBV6-5	.	TRBJ1-3	once	13	TGTGCCAGCAGTTACGGGCAGGGCTCCACCATATATTTT	CASSYGQGSTIYF